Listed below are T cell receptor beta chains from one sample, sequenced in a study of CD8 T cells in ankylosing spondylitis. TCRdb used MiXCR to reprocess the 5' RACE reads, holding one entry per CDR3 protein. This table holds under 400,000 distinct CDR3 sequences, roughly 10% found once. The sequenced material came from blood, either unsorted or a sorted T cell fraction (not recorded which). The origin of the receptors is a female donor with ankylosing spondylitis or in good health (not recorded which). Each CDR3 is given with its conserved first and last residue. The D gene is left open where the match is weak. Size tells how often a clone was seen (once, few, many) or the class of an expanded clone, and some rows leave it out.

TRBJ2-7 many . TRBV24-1 CATANGYEQYF TGTGCCACCGCAAACGGCTACGAGCAGTACTTC
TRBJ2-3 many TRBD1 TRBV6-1 CASERQGAQDTDTQYF TGTGCCAGCGAACGACAGGGGGCCCAAGACACAGATACGCAGTATTTT
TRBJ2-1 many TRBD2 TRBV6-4 CASSDNSGAYNEQFF TGTGCCAGCAGTGATAATAGCGGGGCCTACAATGAGCAGTTCTTC
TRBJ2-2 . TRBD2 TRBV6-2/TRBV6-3 CASSFPGLAGGGTGELFF TGTGCCAGCAGTTTCCCCGGACTAGCGGGAGGGGGCACCGGGGAGCTGTTTTTT
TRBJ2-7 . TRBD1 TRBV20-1 CSASHEKTGGVQPGEQYF TGCAGTGCTAGCCACGAAAAAACAGGGGGCGTCCAGCCTGGGGAGCAGTACTTC
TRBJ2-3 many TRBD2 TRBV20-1 CREREGRMGTQYF TGCAGGGAGCGGGAGGGGAGGATGGGTACGCAGTATTTT
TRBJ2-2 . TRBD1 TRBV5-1 CASTDRVPSTGELFF TGCGCCAGCACCGACAGGGTCCCGTCCACCGGGGAGCTGTTTTTT
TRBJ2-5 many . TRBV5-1 CASSLTLAKRGETQYF TGCGCCAGCAGCTTGACCCTAGCCAAGAGGGGAGAGACCCAGTACTTC
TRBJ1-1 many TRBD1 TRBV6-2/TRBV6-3 CASSASPDRGPEAFF TGTGCCAGCAGCGCATCACCGGACAGGGGGCCTGAAGCTTTCTTT
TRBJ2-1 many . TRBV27 CASSLGARAYNEQFF TGTGCCAGCAGTTTAGGAGCCAGGGCCTACAATGAGCAGTTCTTC
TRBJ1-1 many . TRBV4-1 CASSQDGNSGNTEAFF TGCGCCAGCAGCCAAGACGGCAACAGCGGAAACACTGAAGCTTTCTTT
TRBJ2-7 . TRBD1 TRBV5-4 CASSPRGTGYYEQYF TGTGCCAGCAGCCCGAGAGGGACAGGGTACTACGAGCAGTACTTC
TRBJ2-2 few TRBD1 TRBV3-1 CASSHQTGIAGELFF TGTGCCAGCAGCCACCAGACAGGGATTGCCGGGGAGCTGTTTTTT
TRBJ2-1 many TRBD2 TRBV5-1 CASSLGLAGIFDEQFF TGCGCCAGCAGCTTGGGGCTAGCGGGAATCTTCGATGAGCAGTTCTTC
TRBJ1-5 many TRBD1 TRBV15 CATSRDSNTGTAVLPQHF TGTGCCACCAGCAGAGATTCGAATACCGGGACAGCCGTCTTACCCCAGCATTTT
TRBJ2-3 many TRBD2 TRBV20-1 CSAVGTSGGLSTDTQYF TGCAGTGCAGTTGGGACTAGCGGGGGCCTTAGCACAGATACGCAGTATTTT
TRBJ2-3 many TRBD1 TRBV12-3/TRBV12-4 CASSQRQGGDTQYF TGTGCCAGCAGTCAGAGACAGGGGGGAGATACGCAGTATTTT
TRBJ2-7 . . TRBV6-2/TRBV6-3 CASSYPRAGTYEQYF TGTGCCAGCAGTTACCCGAGGGCAGGGACCTACGAGCAGTACTTC
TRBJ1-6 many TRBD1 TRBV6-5 CASSWTTGTGANSPLHF TGTGCCAGCAGTTGGACCACCGGTACAGGGGCAAATTCACCCCTCCACTTT
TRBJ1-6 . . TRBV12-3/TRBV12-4 CASTPYGTLSPLHF TGTGCCAGCACTCCTTATGGGACGCTATCACCCCTCCACTTT
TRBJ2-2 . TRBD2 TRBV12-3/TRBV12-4 CASTQARLAPGELFF TGTGCCAGCACCCAGGCGCGACTAGCTCCCGGGGAGCTGTTTTTT
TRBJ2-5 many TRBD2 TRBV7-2 CASSLTAGLQETQYF TGTGCCAGCAGCTTAACAGCGGGACTCCAAGAGACCCAGTACTTC
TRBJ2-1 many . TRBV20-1 CSAHGSQGNYEQFF TGCAGTGCCCACGGAAGCCAAGGTAACTATGAGCAGTTCTTC
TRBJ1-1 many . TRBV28 CASTGQVYEAFF TGTGCCAGCACCGGACAAGTGTACGAAGCTTTCTTT
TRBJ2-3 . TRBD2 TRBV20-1 CSARDNREGSTDTQYF TGCAGTGCTAGAGATAACCGGGAGGGGAGCACAGATACGCAGTATTTT
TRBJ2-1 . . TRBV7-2 CASSLRDTQRAYKEQFF TGTGCCAGCAGCCTGCGAGACACCCAGAGGGCCTACAAAGAGCAGTTCTTC
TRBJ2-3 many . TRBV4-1 CASSQERGQGGDTQYF TGCGCCAGCAGCCAAGAACGGGGTCAGGGGGGAGATACGCAGTATTTT
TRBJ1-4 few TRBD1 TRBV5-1 CASSSGDRGGEKLFF TGCGCCAGCAGCAGCGGGGACAGGGGTGGTGAAAAACTGTTTTTT
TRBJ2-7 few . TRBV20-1 CSARGSPGTIEQYF TGCAGTGCTAGAGGGAGCCCAGGGACGATCGAGCAGTACTTC
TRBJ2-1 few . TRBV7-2 CASSFSHGAYNEQFF TGTGCCAGCAGCTTCTCCCACGGGGCCTACAATGAGCAGTTCTTC
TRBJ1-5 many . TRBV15 CATSRRDQPQHF TGTGCCACCAGCAGAAGGGATCAGCCCCAGCATTTT
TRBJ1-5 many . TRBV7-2 CASTNRGGAEPQHF TGTGCCAGCACCAATCGGGGGGGAGCAGAGCCCCAGCATTTT
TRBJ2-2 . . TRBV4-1 CASSQDPTNTGELFF TGCGCCAGCAGCCAAGACCCAACGAACACCGGGGAGCTGTTTTTT
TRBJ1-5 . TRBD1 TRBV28 CASSFLIDRGVQPQHF TGTGCCAGCAGTTTCCTCATAGACAGGGGCGTTCAGCCCCAGCATTTT
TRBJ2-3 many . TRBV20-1 CSARFAGTDTQYF TGCAGTGCTAGGTTTGCTGGCACAGATACGCAGTATTTT
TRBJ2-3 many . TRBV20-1 CSGRDSYTDTQYF TGCAGTGGGAGGGACAGTTACACAGATACGCAGTATTTT
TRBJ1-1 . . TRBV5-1 CASSSIGDTEAFF TGCGCCAGCAGCTCAATAGGCGACACTGAAGCTTTCTTT
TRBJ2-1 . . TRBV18 CASSPLRTVSSYNEQFF TGTGCCAGCTCACCCCTCCGTACGGTTAGCTCCTACAATGAGCAGTTCTTC
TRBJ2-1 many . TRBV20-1 CSAIGRTERFNEQFF TGCAGTGCAATAGGGAGGACTGAGAGATTCAATGAGCAGTTCTTC
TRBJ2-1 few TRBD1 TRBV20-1 CSAPQPGTGFSNEQFF TGCAGTGCTCCTCAACCCGGGACAGGGTTTTCCAATGAGCAGTTCTTC
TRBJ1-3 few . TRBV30 CAWSVGPGIGGNTIYF TGTGCCTGGAGTGTCGGTCCGGGAATAGGTGGAAACACCATATATTTT
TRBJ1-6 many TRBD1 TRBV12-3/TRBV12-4 CASSLEAGGYSPLHF TGTGCCAGCAGTTTAGAGGCAGGGGGCTATTCACCCCTCCACTTT
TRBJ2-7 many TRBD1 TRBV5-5 CASSLTGAYEQYF TGTGCCAGCAGCTTGACAGGGGCCTACGAGCAGTACTTC
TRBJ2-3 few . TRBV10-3 CAISGSGTGGLTDTQYF TGTGCCATCAGTGGCTCTGGGACCGGGGGGCTCACAGATACGCAGTATTTT
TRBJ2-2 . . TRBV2 CASSAGQNTGELFF TGTGCCAGCAGTGCGGGACAGAACACCGGGGAGCTGTTTTTT
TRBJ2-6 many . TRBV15 CATPGDGSSGANVLTF TGTGCCACCCCTGGGGACGGCTCCTCTGGGGCCAACGTCCTGACTTTC
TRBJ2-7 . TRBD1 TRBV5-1 CASSLDLQGAAEQYF TGCGCCAGCAGCTTGGATTTACAGGGGGCAGCCGAGCAGTACTTC
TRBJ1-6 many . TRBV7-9 CASSLTNSPLHF TGTGCCAGCAGCTTAACGAATTCACCCCTCCACTTT
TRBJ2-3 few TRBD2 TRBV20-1 CCARLASGGPGDTQYF TGCTGTGCTAGACTGGCTAGCGGGGGGCCGGGAGATACGCAGTATTTT
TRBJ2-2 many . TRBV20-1 CSARDLRGFSTGELFF TGCAGTGCTAGAGATTTACGTGGCTTCTCCACCGGGGAGCTGTTTTTT
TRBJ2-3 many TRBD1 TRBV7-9 CASSRDRATTDTQYF TGTGCCAGCAGCCGGGACAGGGCGACCACAGATACGCAGTATTTT
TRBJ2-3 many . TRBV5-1 CASSSGTPSDTQYF TGCGCCAGCAGCTCCGGGACCCCGTCGGATACGCAGTATTTT
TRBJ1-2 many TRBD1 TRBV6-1 CASTRGQGVYGYTF TGTGCCAGCACAAGGGGGCAGGGTGTCTATGGCTACACCTTC
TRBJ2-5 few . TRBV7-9 CASSLVTYQETQYF TGTGCCAGCAGCTTAGTGACGTACCAAGAGACCCAGTACTTC